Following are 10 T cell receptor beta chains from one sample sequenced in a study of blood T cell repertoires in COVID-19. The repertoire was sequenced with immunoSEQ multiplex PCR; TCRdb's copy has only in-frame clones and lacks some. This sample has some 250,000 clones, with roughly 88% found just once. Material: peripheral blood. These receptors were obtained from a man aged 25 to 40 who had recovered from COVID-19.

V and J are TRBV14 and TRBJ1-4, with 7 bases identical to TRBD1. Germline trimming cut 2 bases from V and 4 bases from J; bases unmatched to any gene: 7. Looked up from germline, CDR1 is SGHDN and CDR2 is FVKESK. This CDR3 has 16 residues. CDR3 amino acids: CASSQLPTGSNEKLFF. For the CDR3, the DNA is TGTGCCAGCAGCCAACTCCCGACAGGGAGTAATGAAAAACTGTTTTTT. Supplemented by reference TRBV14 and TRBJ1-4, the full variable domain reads EAGVTQFPSHSVIEKGQTVTLRCDPISGHDNLYWYRRVMGKEIKFLLHFVKESKQDESGMPNNRFLAERTGGTYSTLKVQPAELEDSGVYFCASSQLPTGSNEKLFFGSGTQLSVL.

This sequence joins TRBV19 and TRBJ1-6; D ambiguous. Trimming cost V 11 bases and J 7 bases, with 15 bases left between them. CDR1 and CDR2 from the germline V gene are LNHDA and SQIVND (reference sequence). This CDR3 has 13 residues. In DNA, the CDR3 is TGTGCCTGTTCCGGGTCGCTAAATTCACCCCTCCACTTT. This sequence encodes CACSGSLNSPLHF.

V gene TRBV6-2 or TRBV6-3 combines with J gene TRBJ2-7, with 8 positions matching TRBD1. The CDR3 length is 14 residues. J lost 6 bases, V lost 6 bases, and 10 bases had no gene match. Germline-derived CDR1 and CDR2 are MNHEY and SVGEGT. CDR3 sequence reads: CASSHGQGKAEQYF. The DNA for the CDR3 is TGTGCCAGCAGCCACGGACAGGGCAAGGCCGAGCAGTACTTC.

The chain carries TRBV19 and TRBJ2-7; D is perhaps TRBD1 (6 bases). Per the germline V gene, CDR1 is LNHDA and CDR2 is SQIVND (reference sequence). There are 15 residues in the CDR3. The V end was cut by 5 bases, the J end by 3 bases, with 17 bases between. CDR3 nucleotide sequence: TGTGCCAGTAGTCTGTTCAAGGGACACCTCTACGAGCAGTACTTC. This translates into CASSLFKGHLYEQYF. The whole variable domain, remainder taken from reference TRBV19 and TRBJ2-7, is DGGITQSPKYLFRKEGQNVTLSCEQNLNHDAMYWYRQDPGQGLRLIYYSQIVNDFQKGDIAEGYSVSREKKESFPLTVTSAQKNPTAFYLCASSLFKGHLYEQYFGPGTRLTVT.

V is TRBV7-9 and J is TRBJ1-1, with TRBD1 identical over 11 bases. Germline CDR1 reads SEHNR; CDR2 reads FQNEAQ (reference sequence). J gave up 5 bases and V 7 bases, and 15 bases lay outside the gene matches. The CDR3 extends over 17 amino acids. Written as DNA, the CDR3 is TGTGCCAGCACCTCCCCCCGGACAGGGGGCGCGAGGACTGAAGCTTTCTTT. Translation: CASTSPRTGGARTEAFF.

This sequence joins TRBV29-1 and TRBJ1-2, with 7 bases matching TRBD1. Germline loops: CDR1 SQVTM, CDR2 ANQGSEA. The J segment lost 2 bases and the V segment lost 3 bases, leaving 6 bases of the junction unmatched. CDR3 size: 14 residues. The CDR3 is CSVDGTDQNYGYTF. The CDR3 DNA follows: TGCAGCGTTGACGGGACAGATCAAAACTATGGCTACACCTTC.

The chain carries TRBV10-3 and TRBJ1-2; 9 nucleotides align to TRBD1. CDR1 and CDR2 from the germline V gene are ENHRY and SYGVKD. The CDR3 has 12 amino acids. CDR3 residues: CAYRGTGIGYTF. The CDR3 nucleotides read TGTGCTTACCGAGGGACAGGGATTGGCTACACCTTC.

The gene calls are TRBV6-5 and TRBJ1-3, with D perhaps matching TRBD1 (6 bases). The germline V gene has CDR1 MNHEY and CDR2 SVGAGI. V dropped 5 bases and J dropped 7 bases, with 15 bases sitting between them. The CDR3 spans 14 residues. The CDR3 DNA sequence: TGTGCCAGCAGTCGACAGGAACCCGGGAACACCATATATTTT. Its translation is CASSRQEPGNTIYF.

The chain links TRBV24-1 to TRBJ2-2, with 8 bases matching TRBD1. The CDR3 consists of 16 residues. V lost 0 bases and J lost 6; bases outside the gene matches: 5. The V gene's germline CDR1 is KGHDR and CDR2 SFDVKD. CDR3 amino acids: CATSDLGQGSAGELFF. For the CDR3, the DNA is TGTGCCACCAGTGATTTGGGACAGGGTTCCGCCGGGGAGCTGTTTTTT.

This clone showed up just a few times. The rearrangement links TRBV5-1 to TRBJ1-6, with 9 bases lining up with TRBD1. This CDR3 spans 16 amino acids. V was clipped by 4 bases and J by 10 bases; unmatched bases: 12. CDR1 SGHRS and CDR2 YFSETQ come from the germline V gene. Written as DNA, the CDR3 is TGCGCCAGCAGCAAATGGACAGGGGCGCGTTCATCACCCCTCCACTTT. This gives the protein CASSKWTGARSSPLHF. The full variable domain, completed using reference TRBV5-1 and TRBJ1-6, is KAGVTQTPRYLIKTRGQQVTLSCSPISGHRSVSWYQQTPGQGLQFLFEYFSETQRNKGNFPGRFSGRQFSNSRSEMNVSTLELGDSALYLCASSKWTGARSSPLHFGNGTRLTVT.